The rows below give T cell receptor beta chains drawn from one sample of a study of shared clonotypes between healthy human individuals. The table came from immunoSEQ multiplex PCR; TCRdb's copy has only in-frame clones and leaves some out. Of more than 2 million clones listed, roughly 94% were seen once; the top ten hold 0.1% to 0.15%. Sequencing input: naive CD4+ T cells sorted from blood. The receptors were sampled from a man younger than 35 in good health. Each CDR3 is given with its conserved first and last residue. The D gene is left open where the match is weak. Not all rows give a size; the values are once, few, many and, for expanded clones, a class.

clone size	D gene	J gene	V gene	CDR3 DNA	CDR3 protein
-	TRBD1	TRBJ1-1	TRBV5-4	TGTGCCAGCAGCCTGAGGGGGCGAGGAAACACTGAAGCTTTCTTT	CASSLRGRGNTEAFF
-	TRBD1	TRBJ1-4	TRBV6-5	TGTGCCAGCACTAAAGGAGGGGGCTCTAATGAAAAACTGTTTTTT	CASTKGGGSNEKLFF
-	-	TRBJ2-2	TRBV5-1	TGCGCCAGCAGCTCTCCGGGGGCCGGGGAGCTGTTTTTT	CASSSPGAGELFF
-	-	TRBJ1-2	TRBV19	TGTGCCAGTAGTATACAGAGCTATGGCTACACCTTC	CASSIQSYGYTF
-	-	TRBJ2-3	TRBV29-1	TGCAGCGTTGACAGACAGGCTCATACGCAGTATTTT	CSVDRQAHTQYF
-	TRBD1	TRBJ2-1	TRBV10-3	TGTGCCACCGAGGTCCAGGGGGCGAGTGAGCAGTTCTTC	CATEVQGASEQFF
-	-	TRBJ2-1	TRBV10-1	TGCGCCAGCAGTGAGTCCCAGCGGAATGAGCAGTTCTTC	CASSESQRNEQFF
-	-	TRBJ1-6	TRBV30	TGTGCCTGGAGTGTAGGGGGACATCATAATTCACCCCTCCACTTT	CAWSVGGHHNSPLHF
-	-	TRBJ2-1	TRBV5-1	TGCGCCAGCAGCAACGAGGGGCACAATGAGCAGTTCTTC	CASSNEGHNEQFF
-	-	TRBJ1-1	TRBV7-6	TGTGCCAGCACCTCGAGCCAGGGTACGACTGAAGCTTTCTTT	CASTSSQGTTEAFF
-	TRBD2	TRBJ2-7	TRBV6-1	TGTGCCAGCAGTGAAGTCCAGAGCGGGGCTAGCTCCTACGAGCAGTACTTC	CASSEVQSGASSYEQYF
-	TRBD1	TRBJ2-5	TRBV6-1	TGTGCCAGCCTCGACGGGACAGGGGTCGGAGAGACCCAGTACTTC	CASLDGTGVGETQYF
once	-	TRBJ1-2	TRBV30	TGTGCCTGGAGTGTATTGGGGGCTGCCTATGGCTACACCTTC	CAWSVLGAAYGYTF
-	-	TRBJ2-6	TRBV9	TGTGCCAGCAGCGTAGCCCCCAGGTTGGCTTCTGGGGCCAACGTCCTGACTTTC	CASSVAPRLASGANVLTF
-	TRBD1	TRBJ1-2	TRBV10-1	TGCGCCAGCAGCCCGGACAGGCACGGCTACACCTTC	CASSPDRHGYTF
-	TRBD2	TRBJ2-7	TRBV6-5	TGTGCCAGCAGCAGACTAGCGGACTCTTCCTACGAGCAGTACTTC	CASSRLADSSYEQYF
-	TRBD2	TRBJ2-1	TRBV7-9	TGTGCCAGCAGCCACCTAGCGGTCTCCTACAATGAGCAGTTCTTC	CASSHLAVSYNEQFF
-	-	TRBJ1-3	TRBV5-1	TGCGCCAGCAGCTTGCAGGGCAACTCTGGAAACACCATATATTTT	CASSLQGNSGNTIYF
-	-	TRBJ2-1	TRBV6-1	TGTGCCAGCAGTGCGCAGTCCTACAATGAGCAGTTCTTC	CASSAQSYNEQFF
-	-	TRBJ1-1	TRBV5-1	TGCGCCAGCAGATCCGGGACGGCGAACACTGAAGCTTTCTTT	CASRSGTANTEAFF
-	-	TRBJ2-3	TRBV19	TGTGCCAGTAGTATCGATGAGGCGGGTACGCAGTATTTT	CASSIDEAGTQYF
-	TRBD1	TRBJ1-2	TRBV29-1	TGCAGCGTTGAAGTTTCCCCGGGACAGGGGTCTGGCTACACCTTC	CSVEVSPGQGSGYTF
-	-	TRBJ2-1	TRBV18	TGTGCCAGCTCACCTAAGGATGAGCAGTTCTTC	CASSPKDEQFF